This TCR beta chain was documented in a study of beta chain features in type 1 diabetes. Study findings and constraints: TCRB CDR3s from Type 1 diabetes patients were moderately but significantly shorter in all four CD4+ subsets. Since sequencing was performed on cDNA, cells with high TCR expression could be over-represented. The influence of HLA type on TCRB rearrangement stayed undetermined. Among patients, naive, central memory and Treg TCRB repertoires appeared more similar than among healthy donors.

Of note for this clone: Its antigen is not known.

Expressed TCRB transcripts were sequenced after all isolated RNA was converted to cDNA. Libraries were prepared by immunoSEQ multiplex PCR; TCRdb keeps only in-frame clonotypes and omits some of them. This table holds about 710,000 clones, over 12% found once. The source of this sequence is a man between 18 and 29 years old with type 1 diabetes. The sample comprised naive CD4+ T cells from blood.

The CDR3 bases are TGTGCCAGCAGCACTCGGGACGGATACTATGGCTACACCTTC. Protein: CASSTRDGYYGYTF. The chain carries TRBV9 and TRBJ1-2; D is possibly TRBD1 (5 bases). Germline loops: CDR1 SGDLS, CDR2 YYNGEE. The CDR3 consists of 14 residues. Trimming left V 4 bases short and J 3 bases short, with 13 bases between.